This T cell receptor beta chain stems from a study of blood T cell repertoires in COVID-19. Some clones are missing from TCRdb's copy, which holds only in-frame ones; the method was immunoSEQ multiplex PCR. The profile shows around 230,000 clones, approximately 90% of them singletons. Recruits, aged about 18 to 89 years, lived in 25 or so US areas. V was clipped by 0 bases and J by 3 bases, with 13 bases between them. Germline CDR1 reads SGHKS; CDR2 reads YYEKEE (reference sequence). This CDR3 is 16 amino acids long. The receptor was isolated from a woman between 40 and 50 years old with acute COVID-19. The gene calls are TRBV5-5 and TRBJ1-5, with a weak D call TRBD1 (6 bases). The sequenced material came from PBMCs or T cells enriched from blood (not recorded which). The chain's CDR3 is CASSLGDMGPNQPQHF. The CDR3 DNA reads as TGTGCCAGCAGCTTGGGGGACATGGGACCCAATCAGCCCCAGCATTTT.